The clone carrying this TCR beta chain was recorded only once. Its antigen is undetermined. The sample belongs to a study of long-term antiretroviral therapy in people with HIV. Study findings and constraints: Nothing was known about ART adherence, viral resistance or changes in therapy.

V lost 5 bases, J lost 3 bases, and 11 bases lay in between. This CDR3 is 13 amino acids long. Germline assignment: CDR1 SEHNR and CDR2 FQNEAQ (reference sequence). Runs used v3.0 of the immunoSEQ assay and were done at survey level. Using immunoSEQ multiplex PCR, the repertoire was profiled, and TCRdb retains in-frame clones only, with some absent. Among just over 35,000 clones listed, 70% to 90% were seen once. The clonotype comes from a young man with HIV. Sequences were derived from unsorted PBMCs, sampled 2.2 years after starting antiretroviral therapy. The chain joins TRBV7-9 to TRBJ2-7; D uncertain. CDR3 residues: CASSLGLNYEQYF. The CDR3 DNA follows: TGTGCCAGCAGCCTCGGCCTGAACTACGAGCAGTACTTC.